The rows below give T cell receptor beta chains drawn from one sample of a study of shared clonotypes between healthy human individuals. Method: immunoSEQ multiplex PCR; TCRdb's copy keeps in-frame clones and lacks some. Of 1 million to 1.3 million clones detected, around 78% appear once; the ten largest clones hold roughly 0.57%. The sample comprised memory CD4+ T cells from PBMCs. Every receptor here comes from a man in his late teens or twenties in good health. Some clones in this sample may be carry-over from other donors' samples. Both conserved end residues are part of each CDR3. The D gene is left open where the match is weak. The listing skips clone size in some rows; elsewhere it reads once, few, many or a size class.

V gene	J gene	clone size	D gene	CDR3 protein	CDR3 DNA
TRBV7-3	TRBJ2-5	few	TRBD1	CASSQRQGQETQYF	TGTGCCAGCAGCCAAAGACAGGGGCAAGAGACCCAGTACTTC
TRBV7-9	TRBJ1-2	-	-	CASVGVGNGYTF	TGTGCCTCCGTCGGGGTAGGGAACGGCTACACCTTC
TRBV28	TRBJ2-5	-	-	CASSYSVGDTEETQYF	TGTGCCAGCAGTTATTCGGTCGGGGACACTGAAGAGACCCAGTACTTC
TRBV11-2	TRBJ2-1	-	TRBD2	CASSLTSGSRSRVNEQFF	TGTGCCAGCAGCTTGACTAGCGGGAGCCGGTCGAGGGTCAATGAGCAGTTCTTC
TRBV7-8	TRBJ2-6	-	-	CASSLSSRTGANVLTF	TGTGCCAGCAGCTTATCATCCAGAACCGGGGCCAACGTCCTGACTTTC
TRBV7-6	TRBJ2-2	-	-	CASSGTGGGTPGELFF	TGTGCCAGCAGCGGGACGGGGGGCGGGACCCCCGGGGAGCTGTTTTTT
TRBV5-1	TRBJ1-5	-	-	CASSAGHGDSNQPQHF	TGCGCCAGCAGCGCGGGACATGGGGATAGCAATCAGCCCCAGCATTTT
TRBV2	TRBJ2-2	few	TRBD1	CASSYGQGNGELFF	TGTGCCAGCAGCTACGGACAGGGTAACGGGGAGCTGTTTTTT
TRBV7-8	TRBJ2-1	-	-	CASSLVASASYYNEQFF	TGTGCCAGCAGCTTAGTGGCTAGCGCTTCTTATTACAATGAGCAGTTCTTC
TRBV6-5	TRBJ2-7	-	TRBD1	CASTPTGKWYEQYF	TGTGCCAGCACCCCGACAGGGAAGTGGTACGAGCAGTACTTC
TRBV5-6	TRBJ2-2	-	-	CASSLAPAATGELFF	TGTGCCAGCAGCTTGGCTCCAGCGGCCACCGGGGAGCTGTTTTTT
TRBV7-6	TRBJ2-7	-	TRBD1	CASSSRQGGEQYF	TGTGCCAGCAGCTCCCGACAGGGGGGCGAGCAGTACTTC
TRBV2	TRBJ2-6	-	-	CASSIAQSNVLTF	TGTGCCAGCAGTATCGCTCAGTCCAACGTCCTGACTTTC
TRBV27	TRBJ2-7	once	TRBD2	CASSPRTSATEQYF	TGTGCCAGCAGCCCCCGGACTAGCGCTACTGAACAGTACTTC
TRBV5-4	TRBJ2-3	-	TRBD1	CASREPGQRTDTQYF	TGTGCCAGCAGGGAACCGGGACAGCGCACAGATACGCAGTATTTT
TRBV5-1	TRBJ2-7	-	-	CASSLEWEGVREQYF	TGCGCCAGCAGCTTGGAGTGGGAAGGGGTGAGAGAGCAGTACTTC
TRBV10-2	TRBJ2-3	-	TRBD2	CASRLGTSGYTDTQYF	TGCGCCAGCCGGCTCGGGACTAGCGGGTACACAGATACGCAGTATTTT
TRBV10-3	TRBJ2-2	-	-	CAISESMTRVPGELFF	TGTGCCATCAGTGAGTCGATGACCAGGGTGCCCGGGGAGCTGTTTTTT
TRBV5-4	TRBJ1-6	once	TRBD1	CASSFQQGARSPLHF	TGTGCCAGCAGCTTCCAACAGGGGGCGCGTTCACCCCTCCACTTT
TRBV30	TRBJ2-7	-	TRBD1	CAWSDRTGGRSEQYF	TGTGCCTGGAGTGACCGGACAGGAGGAAGGTCCGAGCAGTACTTC
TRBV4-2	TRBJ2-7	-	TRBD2	CASSQQLAGPYEQYF	TGTGCCAGCAGCCAGCAACTAGCGGGTCCCTACGAGCAGTACTTC
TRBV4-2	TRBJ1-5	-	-	CASSQGYGNQPQHF	TGTGCCAGCAGCCAAGGCTATGGCAATCAGCCCCAGCATTTT
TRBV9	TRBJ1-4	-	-	CASSVEIWSEKLFF	TGTGCCAGCAGCGTAGAGATATGGTCGGAAAAACTGTTTTTT
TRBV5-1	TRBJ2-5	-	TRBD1	CASSSGQNQETQYF	TGCGCCAGCAGCTCGGGACAGAACCAAGAGACCCAGTACTTC
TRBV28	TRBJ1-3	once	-	CASSLEIRGSGNTIYF	TGTGCCAGCAGTTTAGAGATTAGGGGCTCTGGAAACACCATATATTTT
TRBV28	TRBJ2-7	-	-	CASSLGGYEQYF	TGTGCCAGCAGTTTAGGGGGGTACGAGCAGTACTTC
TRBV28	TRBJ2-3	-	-	CASSLTGNGPHTDTQYF	TGTGCCAGCAGTCTAACAGGTAATGGACCCCACACAGATACGCAGTATTTT
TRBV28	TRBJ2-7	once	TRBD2	CASSSWGVAGGSSYEQYF	TGTGCCAGCAGTTCTTGGGGGGTAGCGGGAGGGAGCTCCTACGAGCAGTACTTC
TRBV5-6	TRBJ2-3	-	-	CASSTMGGDTQYF	TGTGCCAGCAGTACGATGGGCGGAGATACGCAGTATTTT
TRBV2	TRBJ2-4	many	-	CASKTGWGQDIQYF	TGTGCCAGCAAAACTGGGTGGGGGCAAGACATTCAGTACTTC
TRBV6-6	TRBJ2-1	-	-	CASRPTGPANGEQFF	TGTGCCAGCAGGCCGACAGGACCCGCAAACGGTGAGCAGTTCTTC
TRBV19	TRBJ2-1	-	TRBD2	CASKVLAGYNEQFF	TGTGCCAGTAAGGTACTAGCGGGGTACAATGAGCAGTTCTTC
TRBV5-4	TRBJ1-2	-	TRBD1	CASSPGTAYGYTF	TGTGCCAGCAGCCCCGGGACAGCCTATGGCTACACCTTC
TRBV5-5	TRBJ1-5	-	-	CASSLSARAGQPQHF	TGTGCCAGCAGCTTGAGCGCTAGGGCCGGTCAGCCCCAGCATTTT
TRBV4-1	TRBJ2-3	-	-	CASSQSGNSYTDTQYF	TGCGCCAGCAGCCAATCTGGTAACAGCTACACAGATACGCAGTATTTT
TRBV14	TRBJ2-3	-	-	CASSPPRSRGDTQYF	TGTGCCAGCAGCCCCCCACGGAGCCGGGGAGATACGCAGTATTTT
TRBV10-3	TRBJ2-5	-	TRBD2	CAISEVRDYPYF	TGTGCCATCAGTGAGGTTAGGGACTACCCGTACTTC
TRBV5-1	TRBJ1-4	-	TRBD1	CASSVGTGDPDEKLFF	TGCGCCAGCAGCGTGGGGACAGGGGACCCAGATGAAAAACTGTTTTTT
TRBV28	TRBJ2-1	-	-	CASSFAPRDSTSYNEQFF	TGTGCCAGCAGTTTTGCCCCCCGGGACTCGACCTCCTACAATGAGCAGTTCTTC
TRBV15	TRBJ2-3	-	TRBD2	CATGRGGDTQYF	TGTGCCACCGGTCGCGGGGGAGATACGCAGTATTTT
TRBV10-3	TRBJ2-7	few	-	CAISETGSTGEQYF	TGTGCCATCAGTGAGACCGGGTCCACAGGGGAGCAGTACTTC
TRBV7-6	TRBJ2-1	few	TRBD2	CASSLVYLAGKDEQFF	TGTGCCAGCAGCTTAGTTTACCTAGCGGGAAAGGACGAGCAGTTCTTC
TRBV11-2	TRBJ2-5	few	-	CASSSVGETQYF	TGTGCCAGCAGCTCGGTGGGGGAGACCCAGTACTTC
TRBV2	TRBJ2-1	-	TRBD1	CASLDGTGGNEQFF	TGTGCCAGCCTGGACGGGACAGGGGGCAATGAGCAGTTCTTC
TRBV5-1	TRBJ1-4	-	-	CASSLGFANEKLFF	TGCGCCAGCAGCTTAGGGTTTGCTAATGAAAAACTGTTTTTT
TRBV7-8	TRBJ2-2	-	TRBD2	CASSSIRTSGRALPGELFF	TGTGCCAGCAGCTCCATCCGGACTAGCGGGAGGGCCCTTCCCGGGGAGCTGTTTTTT
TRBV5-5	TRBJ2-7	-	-	CASSLAKRSGNAYEQYF	TGTGCCAGCAGCTTGGCCAAACGGTCGGGGAACGCCTACGAGCAGTACTTC
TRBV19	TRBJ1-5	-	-	CASSWIWGSNQPQHF	TGTGCCAGTAGTTGGATCTGGGGGAGCAATCAGCCCCAGCATTTT